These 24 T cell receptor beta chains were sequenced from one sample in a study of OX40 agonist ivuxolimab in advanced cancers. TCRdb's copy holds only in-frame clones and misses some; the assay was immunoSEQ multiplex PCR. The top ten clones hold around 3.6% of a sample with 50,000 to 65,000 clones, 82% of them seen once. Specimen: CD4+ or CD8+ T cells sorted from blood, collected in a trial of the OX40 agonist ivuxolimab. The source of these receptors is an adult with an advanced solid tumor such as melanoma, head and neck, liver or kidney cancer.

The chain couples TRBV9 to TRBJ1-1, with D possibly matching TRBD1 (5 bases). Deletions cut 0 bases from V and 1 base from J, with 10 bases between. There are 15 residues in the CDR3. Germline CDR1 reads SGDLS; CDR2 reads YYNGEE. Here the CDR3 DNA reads TGTGCCAGCAGCGTAGTCTCTCAGGGGAACACTGAAGCTTTCTTT. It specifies CASSVVSQGNTEAFF.

The CDR3 coding sequence is TGTGCCAGCACTCCGAGAGGGCTGTACGAGCAGTACTTC. The encoded protein is CASTPRGLYEQYF. The J gene is TRBJ2-5, the V gene TRBV14; perhaps TRBD2 as D (5 bases). The J call may be wrong; the DNA end is better matched by TRBJ2-7. The CDR3 totals 13 residues. Germline values: CDR1 SGHDN, CDR2 FVKESK.

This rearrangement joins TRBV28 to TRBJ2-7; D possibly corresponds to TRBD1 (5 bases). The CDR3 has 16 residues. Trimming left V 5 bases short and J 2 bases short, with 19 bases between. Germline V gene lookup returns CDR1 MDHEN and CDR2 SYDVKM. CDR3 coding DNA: TGTGCCAGCAGTGAATGGGGTGGCAGGGCGACCTACGAGCAGTACTTC. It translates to CASSEWGGRATYEQYF.

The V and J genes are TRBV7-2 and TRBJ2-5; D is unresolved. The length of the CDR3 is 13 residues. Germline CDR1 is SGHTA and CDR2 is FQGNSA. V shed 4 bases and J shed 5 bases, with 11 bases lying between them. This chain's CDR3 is CASSWDHTETQYF. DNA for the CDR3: TGTGCCAGCAGCTGGGATCACACGGAGACCCAGTACTTC.

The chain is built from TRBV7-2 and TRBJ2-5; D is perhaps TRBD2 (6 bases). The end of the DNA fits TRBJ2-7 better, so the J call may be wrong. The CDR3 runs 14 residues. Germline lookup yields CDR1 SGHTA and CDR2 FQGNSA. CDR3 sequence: CASSSSRLESEQYF. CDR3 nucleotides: TGTGCCAGCAGCTCCAGTCGACTAGAGAGCGAGCAGTACTTC.

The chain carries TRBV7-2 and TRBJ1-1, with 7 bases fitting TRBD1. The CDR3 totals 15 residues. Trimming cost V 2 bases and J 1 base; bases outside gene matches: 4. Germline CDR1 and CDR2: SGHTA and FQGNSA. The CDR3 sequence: CASSLRQGGNTEAFF. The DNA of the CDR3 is TGTGCCAGCAGCTTACGACAGGGCGGGAACACTGAAGCTTTCTTT.

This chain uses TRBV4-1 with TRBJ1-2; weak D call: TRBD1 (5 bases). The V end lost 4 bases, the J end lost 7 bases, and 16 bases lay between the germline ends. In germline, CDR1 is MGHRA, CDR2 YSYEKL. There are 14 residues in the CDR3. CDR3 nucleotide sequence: TGCGCCAGCAGCCCTAGTCAGGGTATATCTGGCTACACCTTC. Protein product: CASSPSQGISGYTF.

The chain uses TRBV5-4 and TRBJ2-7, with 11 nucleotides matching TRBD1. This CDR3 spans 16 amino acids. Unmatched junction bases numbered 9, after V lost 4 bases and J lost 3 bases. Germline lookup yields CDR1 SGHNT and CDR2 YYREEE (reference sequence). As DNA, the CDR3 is TGTGCCAGCAGCCCAGGGACAGGGGGATTTATCTACGAGCAGTACTTC. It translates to CASSPGTGGFIYEQYF.

CDR3 region: CASSLLMTYGYTF. The CDR3 DNA follows: TGCGCCAGCAGCTTGTTAATGACCTATGGCTACACCTTC. The V gene is TRBV5-1, the J gene TRBJ1-2; D ambiguous. V dropped 1 base and J dropped 4 bases, with 8 bases sitting between them. CDR1 is SGHRS, CDR2 YFSETQ, per germline. This CDR3 has 13 residues. Together with reference TRBV5-1 and TRBJ1-2, the CDR3 gives the full variable domain: KAGVTQTPRYLIKTRGQQVTLSCSPISGHRSVSWYQQTPGQGLQFLFEYFSETQRNKGNFPGRFSGRQFSNSRSEMNVSTLELGDSALYLCASSLLMTYGYTFGSGTRLTVV.

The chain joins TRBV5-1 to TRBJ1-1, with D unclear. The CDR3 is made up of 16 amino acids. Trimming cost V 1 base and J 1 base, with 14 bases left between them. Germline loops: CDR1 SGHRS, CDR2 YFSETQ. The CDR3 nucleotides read TGCGCCAGCAGCTTGTCGGCATCGACGGGGAACACTGAAGCTTTCTTT. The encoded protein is CASSLSASTGNTEAFF.

Here the CDR3 reads CASSLVAYEQYF. The CDR3, as DNA: TGTGCCAGCAGCTTAGTGGCGTACGAGCAGTACTTC. This chain links TRBV7-2 with TRBJ2-7; no reliable D call. The CDR3 sequence is 12 residues long. Germline CDR1 reads SGHTA; CDR2 reads FQGNSA. Trimming took 1 base from V and 4 from J, leaving 5 bases between them.

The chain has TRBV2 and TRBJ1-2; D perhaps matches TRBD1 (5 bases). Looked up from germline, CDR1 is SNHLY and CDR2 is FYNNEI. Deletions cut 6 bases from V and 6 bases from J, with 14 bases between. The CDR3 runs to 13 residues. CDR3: CASSWDSEHGYTF. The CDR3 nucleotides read TGTGCCAGCAGCTGGGACTCAGAGCATGGCTACACCTTC.

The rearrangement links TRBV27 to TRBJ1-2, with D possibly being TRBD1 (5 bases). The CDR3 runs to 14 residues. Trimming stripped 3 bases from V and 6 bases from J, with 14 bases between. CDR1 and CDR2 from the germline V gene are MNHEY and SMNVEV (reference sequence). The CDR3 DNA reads TGTGCCAGCAGTTTCTCCGCGGGGCAGGATGGCTACACCTTC. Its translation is CASSFSAGQDGYTF.

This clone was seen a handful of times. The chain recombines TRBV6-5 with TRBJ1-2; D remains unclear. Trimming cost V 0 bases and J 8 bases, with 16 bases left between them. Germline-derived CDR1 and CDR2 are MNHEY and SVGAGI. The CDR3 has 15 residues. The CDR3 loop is CASSYSLASDPGYTF. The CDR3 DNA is TGTGCCAGCAGTTACTCCTTAGCTTCGGACCCAGGCTACACCTTC.

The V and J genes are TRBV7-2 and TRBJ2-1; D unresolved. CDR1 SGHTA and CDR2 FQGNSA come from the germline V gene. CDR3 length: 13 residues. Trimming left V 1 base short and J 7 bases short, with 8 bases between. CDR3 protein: CASSLGELNEQFF. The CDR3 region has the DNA TGTGCCAGCAGCTTAGGAGAGTTGAATGAGCAGTTCTTC. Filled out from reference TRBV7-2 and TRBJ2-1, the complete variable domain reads GAGVSQSPSNKVTEKGKDVELRCDPISGHTALYWYRQSLGQGLEFLIYFQGNSAPDKSGLPSDRFSAERTGGSVSTLTIQRTQQEDSAVYLCASSLGELNEQFFGPGTRLTVL.

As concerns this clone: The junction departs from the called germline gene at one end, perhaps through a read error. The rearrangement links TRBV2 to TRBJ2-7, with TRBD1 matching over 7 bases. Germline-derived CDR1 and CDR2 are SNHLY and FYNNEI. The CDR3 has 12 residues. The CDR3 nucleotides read TGTGCCGGCAGGGGGAGCTCCTACGAGCAGTACTTC. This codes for CAGRGSSYEQYF.

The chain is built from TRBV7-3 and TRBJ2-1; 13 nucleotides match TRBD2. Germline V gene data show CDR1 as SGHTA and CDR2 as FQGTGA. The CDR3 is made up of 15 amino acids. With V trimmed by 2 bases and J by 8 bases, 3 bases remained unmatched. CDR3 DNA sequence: TGTGCCAGCAGCTTAGGACTAGCGGGAGTGTATGAGCAGTTCTTC. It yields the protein CASSLGLAGVYEQFF.

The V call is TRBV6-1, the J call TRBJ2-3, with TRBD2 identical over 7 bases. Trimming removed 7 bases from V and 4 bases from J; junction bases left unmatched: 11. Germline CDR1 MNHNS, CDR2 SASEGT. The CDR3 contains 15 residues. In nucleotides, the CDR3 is TGTGCCAGCAACGGGCGGGGGATCACCGCAGATACGCAGTATTTT. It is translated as CASNGRGITADTQYF.

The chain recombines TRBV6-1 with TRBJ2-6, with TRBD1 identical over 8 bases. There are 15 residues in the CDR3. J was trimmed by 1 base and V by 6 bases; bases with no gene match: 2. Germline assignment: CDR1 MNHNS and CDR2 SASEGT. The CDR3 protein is CASRQGGSGANVLTF. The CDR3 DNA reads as TGTGCCAGCAGACAGGGGGGTTCTGGGGCCAACGTCCTGACTTTC.

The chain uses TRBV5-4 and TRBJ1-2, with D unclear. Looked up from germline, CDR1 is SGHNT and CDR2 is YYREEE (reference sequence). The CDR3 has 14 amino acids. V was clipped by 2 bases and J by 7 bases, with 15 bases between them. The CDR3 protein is CASSLGRVSGGYTF. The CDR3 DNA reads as TGTGCCAGCAGCTTAGGGCGGGTTTCGGGTGGCTACACCTTC.

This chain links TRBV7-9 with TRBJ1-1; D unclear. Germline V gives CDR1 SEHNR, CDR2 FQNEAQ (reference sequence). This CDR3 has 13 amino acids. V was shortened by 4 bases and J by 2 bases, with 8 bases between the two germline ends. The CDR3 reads CASSSSINTEAFF. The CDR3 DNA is TGTGCCAGCAGCTCTAGTATTAACACTGAAGCTTTCTTT.

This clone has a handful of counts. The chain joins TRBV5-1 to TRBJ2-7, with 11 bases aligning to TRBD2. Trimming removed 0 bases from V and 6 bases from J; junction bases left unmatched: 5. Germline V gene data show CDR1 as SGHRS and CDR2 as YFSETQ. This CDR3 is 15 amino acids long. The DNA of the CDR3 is TGCGCCAGCAGCTTGGTGGTAGCGGGGGGGACCGAGCAGTACTTC. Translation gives CASSLVVAGGTEQYF. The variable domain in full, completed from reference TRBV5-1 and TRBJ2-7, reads KAGVTQTPRYLIKTRGQQVTLSCSPISGHRSVSWYQQTPGQGLQFLFEYFSETQRNKGNFPGRFSGRQFSNSRSEMNVSTLELGDSALYLCASSLVVAGGTEQYFGPGTRLTVT.

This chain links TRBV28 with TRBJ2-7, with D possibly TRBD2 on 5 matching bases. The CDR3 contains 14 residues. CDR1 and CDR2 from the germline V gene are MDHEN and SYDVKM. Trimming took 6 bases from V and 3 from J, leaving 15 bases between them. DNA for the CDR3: TGTGCCAGCAGGATCCCGTCGGGGAGCTACGAGCAGTACTTC. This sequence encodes CASRIPSGSYEQYF.

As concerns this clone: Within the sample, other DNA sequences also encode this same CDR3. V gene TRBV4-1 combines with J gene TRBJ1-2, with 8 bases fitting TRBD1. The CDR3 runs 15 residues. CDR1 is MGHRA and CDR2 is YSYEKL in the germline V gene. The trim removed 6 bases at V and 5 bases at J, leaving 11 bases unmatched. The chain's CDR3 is CASRPLTGDGYGYTF. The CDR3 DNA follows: TGCGCCAGCAGGCCTTTGACAGGGGATGGGTATGGCTACACCTTC.